One sample yielded the 32 T cell receptor beta chains listed below, sequenced in a study of blood T cell repertoires in COVID-19. Some clones are missing from TCRdb's copy, which holds only in-frame ones; the method was immunoSEQ multiplex PCR. The profile covers about 220,000 clones, with about nine tenths appearing a single time and 3.5% to 4.5% taken by the ten largest. The sequenced sample was PBMCs or T cells enriched from blood (not recorded which). These receptor sequences come from a woman between 35 and 50 years old with acute COVID-19.

The chain is built from TRBV5-1 and TRBJ2-5; possible D gene TRBD2, 6 bases. Germline-derived CDR1 and CDR2 are SGHRS and YFSETQ. Trimming removed 0 bases at V and 7 bases at J, with 10 bases between. The CDR3 is made up of 13 amino acids. CDR3 protein: CASSLGRAPTQYF. In DNA, the CDR3 is TGCGCCAGCAGCTTGGGGAGGGCCCCGACCCAGTACTTC. The full variable domain, with the rest looked up from reference TRBV5-1 and TRBJ2-5, is KAGVTQTPRYLIKTRGQQVTLSCSPISGHRSVSWYQQTPGQGLQFLFEYFSETQRNKGNFPGRFSGRQFSNSRSEMNVSTLELGDSALYLCASSLGRAPTQYFGPGTRLLVL.

The chain joins TRBV7-9 to TRBJ2-3, with 10 nucleotides matching TRBD2. From germline, CDR1 is SEHNR and CDR2 FQNEAQ (reference sequence). The CDR3 sequence is 18 residues long. Unmatched junction bases numbered 19, after V lost 6 bases and J lost 7 bases. CDR3 DNA sequence: TGTGCCAGCAGACGGACTGACAGAGCGGGGGGGCAATCCCATACGCAGTATTTT. As protein: CASRRTDRAGGQSHTQYF.

The chain links TRBV5-5 to TRBJ1-2, with D hard to call. Trimming removed 0 bases at V and 2 bases at J, with 5 bases between. Per the germline V gene, CDR1 is SGHKS and CDR2 is YYEKEE (reference sequence). CDR3 length: 13 residues. The CDR3: CASSLEQNYGYTF. CDR3 DNA: TGTGCCAGCAGCTTGGAACAGAACTATGGCTACACCTTC.

The V call is TRBV5-5, the J call TRBJ1-2; D uncertain. Trimming stripped 1 base from V and 2 bases from J, with 9 bases between. Germline CDR1 and CDR2: SGHKS and YYEKEE (reference sequence). The CDR3 consists of 14 residues. The CDR3 DNA reads TGTGCCAGCAGCTTGAGGTCGGGAAACTATGGCTACACCTTC. Translation: CASSLRSGNYGYTF.

In DNA, the CDR3 is TGTGCCAGCAGATACAGGTCATCCGGGTCGGCTTTCTTT. It codes for CASRYRSSGSAFF. The rearrangement links TRBV2 to TRBJ1-1; a weak D match, TRBD1 (5 bases). The V gene's germline CDR1 is SNHLY and CDR2 FYNNEI. V was trimmed by 6 bases and J by 11 bases, leaving 19 bases between them. CDR3 length: 13 amino acids.

The CDR3 DNA sequence: TGTGCCAGCGCGGCGGGGCTGCGTCAGCCCCAGCATTTT. Translation: CASAAGLRQPQHF. V is TRBV12-3 or TRBV12-4 and J is TRBJ1-5; D is possibly TRBD1 (5 bases). V lost 8 bases and J 6 bases, leaving 14 bases between the germline ends. The CDR3 extends over 13 amino acids.

The chain carries TRBV5-8 and TRBJ2-3; 8 bases are shared with TRBD2. V shed 4 bases and J 0 bases; nucleotides not matched to a gene: 7. The CDR3 runs to 16 residues. Looked up from germline, CDR1 is SGHTS and CDR2 is YDEGEE. CDR3 protein: CASSPLAGVSTDTQYF. In DNA, the CDR3 is TGTGCCAGCAGCCCGCTAGCGGGCGTTAGCACAGATACGCAGTATTTT.

J is TRBJ2-7 and V is TRBV20-1; TRBD2 is a possible D gene (6 bases). Germline V gives CDR1 DFQATT, CDR2 SNEGSKA (reference sequence). V lost 3 bases and J lost 6, with 9 bases in between. This CDR3 has 11 residues. CDR3: CSASSGGEQYV. The CDR3 coding sequence is TGCAGTGCTAGTTCCGGGGGCGAGCAGTACGTC.

This chain uses TRBV30 with TRBJ1-1; no reliable D call. CDR1 and CDR2 from the germline V gene are GTSNPN and SVGIG (reference sequence). CDR3 length equals 11 residues. The CDR3 protein is CALEQHTEAFF. The CDR3 region has the DNA TGTGCTCTGGAGCAGCACACTGAAGCTTTCTTT.

This chain joins TRBV7-2 and TRBJ1-5; D not resolved. CDR1 is SGHTA and CDR2 is FQGNSA in the germline V gene. V lost 2 bases, J lost 7 bases, and 15 bases lay in between. This CDR3 is built from 15 residues. CDR3 DNA sequence: TGTGCCAGCAGCTTATGGGCGGCAGAGGGCCAGCCCCAGCATTTT. Protein sequence: CASSLWAAEGQPQHF.

The chain has TRBV5-8 and TRBJ2-6; maybe TRBD1 (6 bases). Germline loops: CDR1 SGHTS, CDR2 YDEGEE. There are 18 residues in the CDR3. V gave up 4 bases and J gave up 0 bases, with 17 bases separating them. CDR3 bases: TGTGCCAGCAGCCCAAACGGGGACACTATCTCTGGGGCCAACGTCCTGACTTTC. Its protein product is CASSPNGDTISGANVLTF.

The chain combines TRBV19 with TRBJ1-6, with TRBD1 matching over 9 bases. Germline V gene sequence: CDR1 LNHDA, CDR2 SQIVND (reference sequence). Trimming cost V 9 bases and J 14 bases; bases outside gene matches: 20. The CDR3 is made up of 16 amino acids. The CDR3 region has the DNA TGTGCCAGCGGTACTACAGGGGGCACAGGTACAAGGGCCCTCCACTTT. It encodes CASGTTGGTGTRALHF. Full variable domain (remainder filled in from reference TRBV19 and TRBJ1-6): DGGITQSPKYLFRKEGQNVTLSCEQNLNHDAMYWYRQDPGQGLRLIYYSQIVNDFQKGDIAEGYSVSREKKESFPLTVTSAQKNPTAFYLCASGTTGGTGTRALHFGNGTRLTVT.

The chain employs TRBV14 and TRBJ2-3; tentative D call: TRBD2 (5 bases). Germline-derived CDR1 and CDR2 are SGHDN and FVKESK. This CDR3 has 15 residues. Deletions cut 2 bases from V and 3 bases from J, with 12 bases between. The CDR3: CASSQLLGGTDTQYF. The CDR3 nucleotides read TGTGCCAGCAGCCAATTACTAGGTGGGACAGATACGCAGTATTTT.

V and J are TRBV3-1 (or the pseudogene TRBV3-2) and TRBJ2-5; TRBD2 matches at 14 bases. Germline V CDR1 and CDR2: LGHDT, YNNKEL (reference sequence). The length of the CDR3 is 16 residues. Trimming removed 4 bases from V and 5 bases from J; junction bases left unmatched: 6. For the CDR3, the DNA is TGTGCCAGCAGCCCACCGGGACTAGCGGGGGCGGAGACCCAGTACTTC. Protein product: CASSPPGLAGAETQYF.

This clone was picked up one time. The rearrangement links TRBV2 to TRBJ1-2, with TRBD1 matching over 8 bases. Trimming took 6 bases from V and 2 from J; bases not matched to a gene: 5. The V gene's germline CDR1 is SNHLY and CDR2 FYNNEI. This CDR3 is 14 amino acids long. The CDR3 loop reads CASRPGQANYGYTF. In DNA, the CDR3 is TGTGCCAGCAGACCGGGACAGGCGAACTATGGCTACACCTTC.

V gene TRBV2 combines with J gene TRBJ1-4, with D unresolved. The CDR3 is 15 amino acids. Germline loops: CDR1 SNHLY, CDR2 FYNNEI. V was pared by 2 bases and J by 8 bases, with 15 bases between. CDR3 protein: CASSEFGGLGEKLFF. CDR3 DNA: TGTGCCAGCAGTGAATTTGGAGGGCTCGGCGAAAAACTGTTTTTT.

This clone was observed a single time. This chain uses TRBV5-1 with TRBJ2-5; TRBD2 agrees at 8 bases. The CDR3 extends over 19 amino acids. With V trimmed by 4 bases and J by 0 bases, 17 bases remained unmatched. Per germline, CDR1 SGHRS and CDR2 YFSETQ. Here the CDR3 reads CASSPRGVSGDGNQETQYF. In DNA form, the CDR3 reads TGCGCCAGCAGCCCCCGGGGCGTTAGCGGGGATGGCAACCAAGAGACCCAGTACTTC.

The V and J genes are TRBV4-1 and TRBJ1-2, with D tentatively TRBD1 (5 bases). The CDR3 is 16 residues long. Trimming pared 3 bases from V and 5 bases from J, leaving 19 bases between. Germline CDR1 MGHRA, CDR2 YSYEKL. Written as DNA, the CDR3 is TGCGCCAGCAGCCAGGCCCCCGAAGGGAGGGGATATGGCTACACCTTC. Translation: CASSQAPEGRGYGYTF.

The chain links TRBV2 to TRBJ1-1; perhaps TRBD1 as D (6 bases). Germline V gene sequence: CDR1 SNHLY, CDR2 FYNNEI. There are 17 residues in the CDR3. The V end was cut by 6 bases, the J end by 1 base, with 21 bases between. The chain's CDR3 is CASRAYDRLTRNTEAFF. In DNA, the CDR3 is TGTGCCAGCAGGGCCTACGACAGGCTAACTAGGAACACTGAAGCTTTCTTT.

The sample holds a few counts of this clone. The rearrangement joins TRBV19 to TRBJ1-4; TRBD1 might be the D (5 bases). This CDR3 is 12 amino acids long. Germline CDR1 and CDR2: LNHDA and SQIVND (reference sequence). V was cut by 5 bases and J by 8 bases, with 9 bases left in between. As DNA, the CDR3 is TGTGCCAGTAGTGCCCGGGGGGAAAAACTGTTTTTT. Translation gives CASSARGEKLFF.

The V and J genes are TRBV2 and TRBJ1-2, with no clear D. The germline gives CDR1 SNHLY, CDR2 FYNNEI. The V end was cut by 6 bases, the J end by 11 bases, with 22 bases between. This CDR3 is built from 14 residues. CDR3 sequence: CASRDPAVPIGYTF. CDR3 bases: TGTGCCAGCAGAGACCCTGCAGTCCCCATCGGGTACACCTTC.

V gene TRBV7-9 combines with J gene TRBJ1-2; no firm D call. CDR3 size: 14 residues. Germline-derived CDR1 and CDR2 are SEHNR and FQNEAQ (reference sequence). Trimming stripped 5 bases from V and 2 bases from J, with 12 bases between. The CDR3 protein is CASSRTERNYGYTF. CDR3 nucleotide sequence: TGTGCCAGCAGCCGAACCGAGCGGAACTATGGCTACACCTTC. The variable domain in full, with the rest retrieved from reference TRBV7-9 and TRBJ1-2, is DTGVSQNPRHKITKRGQNVTFRCDPISEHNRLYWYRQTLGQGPEFLTYFQNEAQLEKSRLLSDRFSAERPKGSFSTLEIQRTEQGDSAMYLCASSRTERNYGYTFGSGTRLTVV.

The chain couples TRBV15 to TRBJ1-3; D is uncertain. CDR1 is LNHNV and CDR2 is YYDKDF in the germline V gene (reference sequence). The CDR3 has 13 amino acids. Trimming took 0 bases from V and 4 from J, leaving 4 bases between them. The CDR3 loop reads CATSRDMGNTIYF. CDR3 nucleotides: TGTGCCACCAGCAGAGATATGGGAAACACCATATATTTT.

The rearrangement links TRBV11-1 to TRBJ1-4, with 9 nucleotides matching TRBD1. Germline V gene data show CDR1 as SGHAT and CDR2 as FQDESV (reference sequence). CDR3 length: 14 residues. The J segment lost 11 bases and the V segment lost 5 bases, leaving 9 bases of the junction unmatched. The DNA of the CDR3 is TGTGCCAGCAGCACAACACAGGGGGCGCGGAAACTGTTTTTT. Translated, it gives CASSTTQGARKLFF. The entire variable domain, with the rest obtained from reference TRBV11-1 and TRBJ1-4, is as follows: EAEVAQSPRYKITEKSQAVAFWCDPISGHATLYWYRQILGQGPELLVQFQDESVVDDSQLPKDRFSAERLKGVDSTLKIQPAELGDSAMYLCASSTTQGARKLFFGSGTQLSVL.

The chain combines TRBV5-1 with TRBJ1-3, with D hard to call. From germline, CDR1 is SGHRS and CDR2 YFSETQ. Trimming left V 6 bases short and J 0 bases short, with 7 bases between. The CDR3 runs to 13 residues. The CDR3 region has the DNA TGCGCCAGCAAAGAGGGCTCTGGAAACACCATATATTTT. Translation gives CASKEGSGNTIYF.

A few counts support this clone. The gene calls are TRBV5-1 and TRBJ2-7; 8 bases align to TRBD2. The germline gives CDR1 SGHRS, CDR2 YFSETQ. The CDR3 totals 15 residues. V lost 1 base and J lost 7; bases outside the gene matches: 10. CDR3 protein: CASSLSQVPGGEQYF. CDR3 sequence (DNA): TGCGCCAGCAGCTTGAGTCAAGTCCCGGGGGGGGAGCAGTACTTC.

In this sample, this clone turned up a few times. This chain links TRBV25-1 with TRBJ2-3; tentatively, D is TRBD2 (5 bases). The germline V gene encodes CDR1 MGHDK and CDR2 SYGVNS. The CDR3 has 14 residues. The ends were cut back, 2 bases at V and 8 bases at J, with 14 bases in the middle. The CDR3 DNA is TGTGCCAGCAGTGAAGGCCCCGTCGGAGGTACGCAGTATTTT. Its translation: CASSEGPVGGTQYF.

This chain links TRBV4-3 with TRBJ1-1; no reliable D call. The CDR3 spans 15 residues. Germline lookup yields CDR1 LGHNA and CDR2 YSLEER. Trimming removed 0 bases at V and 0 bases at J, with 8 bases between. The CDR3, as DNA: TGCGCCAGCAGCCAAGATGGAGCATTGAACACTGAAGCTTTCTTT. It encodes CASSQDGALNTEAFF.

The V gene is TRBV3-1 (or the pseudogene TRBV3-2), the J gene TRBJ1-1; TRBD1 agrees at 9 bases. Unmatched junction bases numbered 12, after V lost 2 bases and J lost 11 bases. The CDR3 extends over 15 amino acids. Germline-derived CDR1 and CDR2 are LGHDT and YNNKEL (reference sequence). The CDR3 region has the DNA TGTGCCAGCAGCCAATTAAACAGGGGGCGGGTAGGGGCTTTCTTT. This encodes CASSQLNRGRVGAFF.

The chain carries TRBV18 and TRBJ2-7; 9 bases are shared with TRBD2. The ends lost 0 bases at V and 7 bases at J; junction bases unmatched: 4. Germline V lookup: CDR1 KGHSH, CDR2 LQKENI. The CDR3 has 14 residues. The CDR3 here is CASSPPETSGEQYF. The DNA of the CDR3 is TGTGCCAGCTCACCACCGGAGACTAGCGGAGAGCAGTACTTC.

The chain carries TRBV9 and TRBJ2-1, with TRBD2 matching over 11 bases. With 4 bases clipped from V and 4 bases from J, the junction kept 7 bases outside the gene matches. The CDR3 has 16 residues. Germline CDR1 and CDR2: SGDLS and YYNGEE. The CDR3 bases are TGTGCCAGCAGCTCGCGACTAGCGGGGAATTACAATGAGCAGTTCTTC. Its translation: CASSSRLAGNYNEQFF.

The chain recombines TRBV6-5 with TRBJ2-5; D possibly corresponds to TRBD2 (6 bases). The CDR3 is 14 residues long. The V end was cut by 7 bases, the J end by 4 bases, with 16 bases between. CDR1 MNHEY and CDR2 SVGAGI come from the germline V gene. CDR3 protein: CASTRRDPRETQYF. The CDR3 DNA follows: TGTGCCAGCACCCGGAGGGACCCTAGAGAGACCCAGTACTTC.